The source of this T cell receptor beta chain is a study of control samples from healthy donors and cancer patients. The CDR3 has 13 amino acids. The germline V gene has CDR1 MGHDK and CDR2 SYGVNS. V was cut by 6 bases and J by 6 bases, with 14 bases left in between. The data were produced by immunoSEQ multiplex PCR, yet TCRdb's version contains in-frame clones alone and is incomplete. The table includes approximately 90,000 clones, about 85% detected once. This receptor was taken from a woman in her seventies in good health. The J gene is TRBJ1-2, the V gene TRBV25-1; D call uncertain. Sequenced material: blood. The CDR3 coding sequence is TGTGCCAGCAGCCACGCCCCCGGACATGGCTACACCTTC. Protein product: CASSHAPGHGYTF.